A single sample is the source of the 25 T cell receptor beta chains below, sequenced in a study of tumor-infiltrating lymphocytes in primary liver carcinoma. The authors took blood RNA from unsorted whole blood and also extracted germline DNA. From around 520 ng of total RNA, TCR beta-specific cDNA was reverse-transcribed using a constant-region primer. Generation of the TCR beta libraries relied on three nested multiplex PCR rounds using slightly modified ARM-PCR. Researchers ran the first two PCR rounds for approximately 9 cycles each with TRBV1-TRBV30 forward primers and a C-beta reverse primer. TCRdb re-derived calls from the multiplex PCR reads in MiXCR, one entry per CDR3 protein. Of approximately 330,000 distinct CDR3 sequences in the sample, almost 65% are singletons; the top ten hold about 6.5%. Specimen: peripheral blood. The source is a middle-aged man with primary liver carcinoma and hepatitis B virus infection.

This clonotype occurred a few times. CDR3 region: CASSSQEGETQYF. The CDR3 DNA reads TGTGCCAGCAGCTCGCAAGAAGGGGAGACCCAGTACTTC. The V call is TRBV7-3, the J call TRBJ2-5, with no clear D. Germline V CDR1 and CDR2: SGHTA, FQGTGA. The ends were cut back, 4 bases at V and 5 bases at J, with 11 bases in the middle. The CDR3 runs to 13 residues. The complete variable domain, with remaining parts taken from reference TRBV7-3 and TRBJ2-5, reads GAGVSQTPSNKVTEKGKYVELRCDPISGHTALYWYRQSLGQGPEFLIYFQGTGAADDSGLPNDRFFAVRPEGSVSTLKIQRTERGDSAVYLCASSSQEGETQYFGPGTRLLVL.

The rearrangement uses TRBV5-1 and TRBJ1-1, with TRBD1 identical over 7 bases. This CDR3 region has 15 residues. The V and J ends lost 0 bases and 4 bases, in that order; junction bases with no gene match: 6. Germline V gene sequence: CDR1 SGHRS, CDR2 YFSETQ. CDR3 loop: CASSLAQGWGTEAFF. Here the CDR3 DNA reads TGCGCCAGCAGCTTGGCACAGGGGTGGGGCACTGAAGCTTTCTTT.

J is TRBJ2-5 and V is TRBV5-1; 10 bases are shared with TRBD2. V trimming: 4 bases; J trimming: 0 bases; junction bases outside the gene matches: 3. Germline loops: CDR1 SGHRS, CDR2 YFSETQ. The CDR3 contains 15 residues. The CDR3 DNA is TGCGCCAGCAGCGGACTAGCGGACTACCAAGAGACCCAGTACTTC. This encodes CASSGLADYQETQYF.

This sequence joins TRBV20-1 and TRBJ1-1, with D hard to call. The CDR3 runs to 13 residues. V was pared by 3 bases and J by 1 base, with 9 bases between. Per the germline V gene, CDR1 is DFQATT and CDR2 is SNEGSKA (reference sequence). The DNA for the CDR3 is TGCAGTGCTAGCCGTCAAACGAACACTGAAGCTTTCTTT. The encoded protein is CSASRQTNTEAFF.

A note on this clonotype: Lacking the conserved final phenylalanine or tryptophan, this CDR3 likely reflects a read error. It is unclear where the CDR3 begins or ends on the DNA, so no DNA is shown, and the CDR3 is as TCRdb lists it. The chain uses TRBV6-2 or TRBV6-3 and TRBJ2-1; the table's D gene call, TRBD1, was not cross checked with the DNA. In germline, CDR1 is MNHEY, CDR2 SVGEGT. The CDR3 spans 14 amino acids, including both terminal residues. The CDR3 protein is CASSYQREHPWLFL.

With respect to this clonotype: One end of the junction fails to match germline, which may point to a read error. The genes are TRBV11-2 and TRBJ1-5; no definite D call. This CDR3 contains 14 residues. Germline V gene sequence: CDR1 SGHAT, CDR2 FQNNGV. In nucleotides, the CDR3 is TGTGCCGGCAGCAAAGACATGAGCAATCAGCCCCAGCATTTT. This encodes CAGSKDMSNQPQHF. The whole variable domain, remainder taken from reference TRBV11-2 and TRBJ1-5, is EAGVAQSPRYKIIEKRQSVAFWCNPISGHATLYWYQQILGQGPKLLIQFQNNGVVDDSQLPKDRFSAERLKGVDSTLKIQPAKLEDSAVYLCAGSKDMSNQPQHFGDGTRLSIL.

Concerning this clonotype: A read error may be the cause here, since a much bigger clone is one base away. The V call is TRBV4-2, the J call TRBJ1-2; no firm D call. The CDR3 runs to 14 residues. CDR1 is LGHNA, CDR2 YNFKEQ, per germline. This CDR3 is CASSQDTINYGYTF. The DNA for the CDR3 is TGCGCCAGCAGCCAAGATACCATTAACTATGGCTACACCTTC.

This clonotype was found many times. This rearrangement joins TRBV6-5 to TRBJ2-3; the match to TRBD2 covers 8 bases. Unmatched junction bases numbered 5, after V lost 5 bases and J lost 1 base. CDR1 and CDR2 (germline): MNHEY, SVGAGI. The CDR3 has 15 amino acids. CDR3: CASSRGLAGTDTQYF. The DNA of the CDR3 is TGTGCCAGCAGTAGAGGACTAGCCGGCACAGATACGCAGTATTTT.

This clonotype was detected once. This chain connects TRBV11-1 to TRBJ2-1; 13 bases map to TRBD2. The CDR3 is 14 amino acids. CDR1 and CDR2 (germline): SGHAT, FQDESV (reference sequence). J gave up 12 bases and V 4 bases, and 6 bases lay outside the gene matches. CDR3 coding DNA: TGTGCCAGCAGCTACGGACTAGCGGGAGATGGGCAGTTCTTC. It translates to CASSYGLAGDGQFF.

The chain couples TRBV11-1 to TRBJ2-7; TRBD2 aligns across 8 bases. CDR3 length: 14 residues. CDR1 and CDR2 (germline): SGHAT, FQDESV (reference sequence). V shed 6 bases and J 3 bases; nucleotides not matched to a gene: 7. CDR3 protein: CASRPGTSGYEQYV. CDR3 nucleotides: TGTGCCAGCAGGCCCGGGACTAGTGGCTACGAGCAGTACGTC.

This clonotype was seen at least ten times. The chain uses TRBV6-5 and TRBJ2-3, with TRBD2 as a possible D gene (6 bases). Germline CDR1 and CDR2: MNHEY and SVGAGI. V was clipped by 5 bases and J by 1 base, with 16 bases between them. The CDR3 spans 16 residues. As DNA, the CDR3 is TGTGCCAGCAGTCGGGACTCCCCCGGGGGCACAGATACGCAGTATTTT. It is translated as CASSRDSPGGTDTQYF.

To note about this clonotype: This may be a read error: a much more frequent sequence differs by one nucleotide. The gene calls are TRBV6-8 and TRBJ2-7; TRBD2 matches 7 bases. The CDR3 is 15 residues long. CDR1 MNHGY and CDR2 SAAAGT come from the germline V gene. CDR3 bases: TGTGTCAGCAGTCCCCTCCCGCGGGGGACCTACGAGCAGTACTTC. Protein product: CVSSPLPRGTYEQYF.

Details on this clonotype: A junction end diverges from the germline sequence, so it may reflect a read error. V is TRBV11-2 and J is TRBJ2-1; perhaps TRBD2 as D (6 bases). Germline V lookup: CDR1 SGHAT, CDR2 FQNNGV. The CDR3 extends over 14 amino acids. CDR3 sequence: CANSEAGNRSSEFF. In DNA form, the CDR3 reads TGTGCCAACAGCGAGGCGGGAAATCGATCATCAGAGTTCTTC.

The chain joins TRBV7-9 to TRBJ2-1; no reliable D call. The CDR3 consists of 13 residues. The germline CDR1 and CDR2 sequences are SEHNR and FQNEAQ (reference sequence). Between the trimmed V and J ends, which lost 3 bases and 9 bases, there was a span of 12 bases. CDR3 region: CASSLSLLSEQFF. The CDR3, as DNA: TGTGCCAGCAGCTTGTCCTTACTCAGTGAGCAGTTCTTC.

This clonotype occurred many times. The chain employs TRBV6-5 and TRBJ1-5, with a weak D call TRBD1 (6 bases). The CDR3 spans 13 residues. The ends were cut back, 2 bases at V and 7 bases at J, with 9 bases in the middle. Germline V CDR1 and CDR2: MNHEY, SVGAGI. The CDR3, as DNA: TGTGCCAGCAGTTACGAACAGGGACAGCCCCAGCATTTT. This translates into CASSYEQGQPQHF.

With respect to this clonotype: At one end, the junction sequence differs from germline, possibly due to a read error. The rearrangement links TRBV11-2 to TRBJ2-5; D is unclear. Germline-derived CDR1 and CDR2 are SGHAT and FQNNGV. The CDR3 runs to 12 residues. The CDR3 protein is CASSLHGRTRYF. CDR3 bases: TGTGCCAGCAGCTTACACGGGCGGACCCGGTACTTC.

A remark on this clonotype: A much larger clone lies a single base off, so this may be a read error. The rearrangement links TRBV6-2 or TRBV6-3 to TRBJ2-5, with 7 bases identical to TRBD2. The junction had 6 bases not matched to a gene; V was cut back by 5 bases and J by 6 bases. CDR1 and CDR2 (germline): MNHEY, SVGEGT. The CDR3 has 13 residues. The chain's CDR3 is CASSPTSVQTQYF. CDR3 coding DNA: TGTGCCAGCAGTCCAACTAGCGTGCAGACCCAGTACTTC.

With respect to this clonotype: The junction departs from the called germline gene at one end, perhaps through a read error. The V and J genes are TRBV11-2 and TRBJ2-7; D is possibly TRBD1 or TRBD2 (5 bases each). From germline, CDR1 is SGHAT and CDR2 FQNNGV. The CDR3 runs to 14 residues. The CDR3 region is CASSQRWGSYEQCF. In DNA form, the CDR3 reads TGTGCCAGCAGCCAGAGGTGGGGGTCCTACGAGCAGTGCTTC. Variable domain in full (rest from reference TRBV11-2 and TRBJ2-7): EAGVAQSPRYKIIEKRQSVAFWCNPISGHATLYWYQQILGQGPKLLIQFQNNGVVDDSQLPKDRFSAERLKGVDSTLKIQPAKLEDSAVYLCASSQRWGSYEQCFGPGTRLTVT.

This clonotype is a singleton in its sample. The chain employs TRBV19 and TRBJ2-3, with D maybe TRBD2 (5 bases). Germline V gene lookup returns CDR1 LNHDA and CDR2 SQIVND (reference sequence). This CDR3 is built from 14 residues. V gave up 3 bases and J gave up 0 bases, with 7 bases separating them. In nucleotides, the CDR3 is TGTGCCAGTAGTATTCGGACTAGCACAGATACGCAGTATTTT. This codes for CASSIRTSTDTQYF.

In its sample, this clonotype was seen a few times. CDR3 region: CASSSGGLAGSPNNEQFF. CDR3 nucleotide sequence: TGTGCCAGCAGTTCCGGCGGACTAGCGGGAAGTCCGAACAATGAGCAGTTCTTC. The gene calls are TRBV28 and TRBJ2-1; the match to TRBD2 covers 12 bases. Germline V lookup: CDR1 MDHEN, CDR2 SYDVKM. This CDR3 spans 18 amino acids. Unmatched junction bases numbered 12, after V lost 4 bases and J lost 5 bases.

As regards this clonotype: A much larger clonotype is one base distant, so this may be a read error. CDR3 protein: CTSGFSEETQYF. In DNA, the CDR3 is TGTACCAGCGGCTTTTCAGAAGAGACCCAGTACTTC. This chain uses TRBV11-2 with TRBJ2-5, with D possibly matching TRBD2 (5 bases). The germline CDR1 and CDR2 sequences are SGHAT and FQNNGV. This CDR3 contains 12 residues.

As to this clonotype: The germline gene is not matched at one end of the junction; a read error may be the cause. This chain joins TRBV6-1 and TRBJ2-1; 7 bases line up with TRBD2. Germline CDR1 is MNHNS and CDR2 is SASEGT. The CDR3 runs 15 residues. The CDR3 loop reads CASSGRGGSYNGQFF. The CDR3 nucleotides read TGTGCCAGCAGTGGTCGCGGGGGTTCCTACAATGGGCAGTTCTTC.

To note about this clonotype: A junction boundary mismatches the germline segment, possibly from a read error. This sequence joins TRBV11-2 and TRBJ2-7; 16 bases are shared with TRBD2. The CDR3 is 16 residues long. CDR1 and CDR2 from the germline V gene are SGHAT and FQNNGV. This chain's CDR3 is CVSRGTSGRASYEKYF. The DNA for the CDR3 is TGTGTCAGCCGCGGGACTAGCGGGAGGGCCTCGTACGAGAAGTACTTC.

This clonotype has at least ten counts. The rearrangement links TRBV11-2 to TRBJ2-3; D perhaps matches TRBD1 (5 bases). V dropped 2 bases and J dropped 2 bases, with 11 bases sitting between them. This CDR3 is 15 amino acids long. Germline V lookup: CDR1 SGHAT, CDR2 FQNNGV. CDR3 coding DNA: TGTGCCAGCAGCTTATCCGACAGCATCACAGATACGCAGTATTTT. Translated, it gives CASSLSDSITDTQYF.

This clonotype was seen a single time. A much larger clone sits a single nucleotide away, making a read error possible. The chain is built from TRBV6-1 and TRBJ2-4, with a weak D call TRBD1 (6 bases). The V gene's germline CDR1 is MNHNS and CDR2 SASEGT. The CDR3 is made up of 12 amino acids. DNA for the CDR3: TGTGCCAGCAGCCGACAATGGGACATTCAGTGCTTC. Its protein product is CASSRQWDIQCF.